Sequencing of this T cell receptor beta chain was carried out in a study of blood T cell repertoires in COVID-19. About the research overall: COVID-19 samples, acute and convalescent, were from the United States, Italy and Spain. PBMCs, B-cell-depleted T cells, or T cells provided the cDNA or gDNA that made up the material.

Authors' methods: Amplification of reference gene primers provided the estimated nucleated cell counts. Repertoires were generated with immunoSEQ multiplex PCR, while TCRdb's copy carries only in-frame clones and drops some. For V, J and clone size, that table is used; D and trimming come from the DNA. The profile shows over 250,000 clones, approximately 91% of them singletons. The junction had 12 bases not matched to a gene; V was cut back by 3 bases and J by 5 bases. Germline CDR1 is SGDLS and CDR2 is YYNGEE. The CDR3 sequence is 17 residues long. The V gene is TRBV9, the J gene TRBJ2-1, with 9 bases identical to TRBD2. Input material: peripheral blood. The sequence was obtained from a woman aged 55-69 years with acute or convalescent COVID-19. The CDR3 region is CASSAGGGTSTHNEQFF. In DNA form, the CDR3 reads TGTGCCAGCAGCGCAGGCGGGGGGACTAGCACACACAATGAGCAGTTCTTC.